This T cell receptor beta chain was captured in a study of graft-versus-host responses after intestinal transplantation. As for the study in general: Transplants given to recipients were multivisceral, liver-intestinal, or isolated intestinal. Anti-thymocyte globulin served as induction for all recipients, who then took tacrolimus and steroids for 3 to 4 years.

Profiled with immunoSEQ multiplex PCR; TCRdb holds only in-frame clones, not every one. Of roughly 51,000 clones in the sample, roughly 90% were seen once. A note on this clone: What it recognizes is unknown.

Per the germline V gene, CDR1 is SGHTA and CDR2 is FQGNSA. This CDR3 has 19 residues. V lost 4 bases to trimming and J lost 7 bases; unmatched junction nucleotides: 16. Sequenced material: unstimulated CD4+ T cells sorted from spleen or lymph node cells, taken before transplant. This receptor was identified in a human donor who was the organ donor for an intestinal transplant. This chain links TRBV7-2 with TRBJ2-1; 13 nucleotides match TRBD2. The CDR3 coding sequence is TGTGCCAGCAGCTCCACTAAGAACTGGACTAGCGGGAGAATAAATGAGCAGTTCTTC. It yields the protein CASSSTKNWTSGRINEQFF.